This TCR beta chain originates from a study of neurological immune-mediated disorders. Study observations and caveats: The absence of any CDR3 amino acid sequence shared by expanded clones across subjects suggests that repertoires were private in all groups. Multiple sclerosis was found to have the least TCR clonal expansion, below healthy controls, and HTLV-1-associated myelopathy the most.

This clonotype has at least ten counts. Its antigen is currently unknown. TCRdb used MiXCR to reprocess the 5' RACE reads, holding one entry per CDR3 protein. In the table there are about 54,000 distinct CDR3 sequences, just under 4% of which are singletons. The V end was cut by 2 bases, the J end by 4 bases, with 14 bases between. From germline, CDR1 is LGHDT and CDR2 YNNKEL (reference sequence). The CDR3 has 15 amino acids. The sample taken for sequencing was CD4+ T cells from blood. The TCR originated in a woman aged 40 to 49 with multiple sclerosis. This chain connects TRBV3-1 to TRBJ1-1; D gene uncertain. The CDR3 is CASSQIRVRGTEAFF. The CDR3 DNA reads TGTGCCAGCAGCCAAATTAGAGTTCGGGGCACTGAAGCTTTCTTT.